This is a list of T cell receptor beta chains from one sample in a study of T cell clones after liver transplantation. Sequenced by immunoSEQ multiplex PCR; TCRdb stores in-frame clones only, minus some. Among some 45,000 clones listed, about 86% were seen once. The sample consisted of CD4+ T cells from blood, taken 24 months after liver transplant. Source of these receptors: a human patient who received a liver transplant. The graft donor may have contributed some T cells. CDR3s include the opening cysteine and the closing phenylalanine or tryptophan. The order of the fields is clone size, D gene, J gene, V gene, CDR3 length, CDR3 DNA, CDR3 protein. D genes are given only for firm matches. Where a row states a size, it is once, few, many or the class of an expanded clone; other rows omit it.

.	.	TRBJ1-1	TRBV9	14	TGTGCCAGCAGCGACCCCGGGGCGAACACTGAAGCTTTCTTT	CASSDPGANTEAFF
.	.	TRBJ1-4	TRBV7-9	16	TGTGCCAGCAGCCCCCGGGGGGGGGTATTAAATGAAAAACTGTTTTTT	CASSPRGGVLNEKLFF
once	TRBD1	TRBJ2-7	TRBV7-9	13	TGTGCCAGCAGCTTCCAGGGGGCCTACGAGCAGTACTTC	CASSFQGAYEQYF
.	.	TRBJ2-1	TRBV18	12	TGTGCCAGCTCACCACGGTGGAATGAGCAGTTCTTC	CASSPRWNEQFF
.	.	TRBJ2-1	TRBV27	13	TGTGCCAGCAGTTTTAGGACTTACAATGAGCAGTTCTTC	CASSFRTYNEQFF
.	.	TRBJ2-7	TRBV19	16	TGTGCCAGTAGTACCCCGCGGGCAGGGGTGGAATACGAGCAGTACTTC	CASSTPRAGVEYEQYF
.	.	TRBJ2-7	TRBV29-1	14	TGCAGCGTTTTGGGGCGGGGCCCCTCCTACGAGCAGTACTTC	CSVLGRGPSYEQYF
.	TRBD1	TRBJ1-2	TRBV5-1	14	TGCGCCAGCAGCCCGGACAGGGGACAGTCTGGCTACACCTTC	CASSPDRGQSGYTF
few	.	TRBJ2-3	TRBV9	15	TGTGCCAGCAGCGTTGAGGGGCGCTTCACAGATACGCAGTATTTT	CASSVEGRFTDTQYF
.	TRBD1	TRBJ2-5	TRBV7-7	14	TGTGCCAGCAGCAAAGACAGGGCTTCAGAGACCCAGTACTTC	CASSKDRASETQYF